This is a list of T cell receptor beta chains from one sample in a study of shared clonotypes between healthy human individuals. Method: immunoSEQ multiplex PCR; TCRdb's copy keeps in-frame clones and lacks some. Found here are about 110,000 clones, 67% of them singletons; the top ten hold approximately 25%. The sequenced sample consisted of memory CD8+ T cells sorted from blood. Every receptor here comes from a woman aged 30 to 39 in good health. CDR3s leave out the opening cysteine and the closing phenylalanine or tryptophan. Each record gives: J gene, V gene, clone size, D gene, CDR3 length, CDR3 protein. The D gene is left open where the match is weak. The size field is filled for only some rows; it gives once, few, many or a size class.

>TRBJ2-7|TRBV11-2|.|.|10
ASSLADREQY
>TRBJ2-7|TRBV28|.|TRBD2|16
ASSFGDLFGLAWYEQY
>TRBJ1-2|TRBV7-9|.|.|13
ASSPPGGETYGYT
>TRBJ2-3|TRBV12-5|.|TRBD2|13
ASAGTSGNTDTQY
>TRBJ2-5|TRBV11-3|many|.|13
ASSLGDGHTETQY
>TRBJ2-5|TRBV29-1|.|.|11
SVELVAGETQY
>TRBJ2-7|TRBV7-9|.|.|10
ASSDSRYEQY
>TRBJ2-1|TRBV6-4|few|.|12
ASSDSSAPGEQF
>TRBJ1-1|TRBV4-1|many|.|10
ASSQGADEAF
>TRBJ2-1|TRBV11-3|.|.|10
ASSLLDNEQF
>TRBJ2-2|TRBV28|.|.|15
ASSKLQVTANTGELF
>TRBJ2-7|TRBV27|.|.|14
ASSTYEGVRVVEQY
>TRBJ1-5|TRBV13|.|.|13
ASSQWGVSNQPQH
>TRBJ1-3|TRBV25-1|.|.|10
ASSLEGNTIY
>TRBJ2-2|TRBV25-1|medium-sized|TRBD1|14
AISAAGGAGTGELF
>TRBJ1-1|TRBV9|.|TRBD1|12
ASSVSGGASEAF
>TRBJ2-5|TRBV11-2|.|.|12
ASSLASGSGAQY
>TRBJ2-7|TRBV28|.|.|12
ASSTPQGPYEQY
>TRBJ2-7|TRBV5-6|.|TRBD2|14
ASSLGLAQSSYEQY
>TRBJ1-4|TRBV25-1|.|.|13
ASSPSKSSNEKLF
>TRBJ2-2|TRBV19|few|.|12
ASSGRVSHGELF
>TRBJ1-4|TRBV11-2|once|.|14
ASSLKSSGANEKLF
>TRBJ1-2|TRBV11-2|.|TRBD1|12
ASSLEGGVYGYT
>TRBJ2-1|TRBV9|.|TRBD1|13
ASSARDRVGNEQF
>TRBJ2-7|TRBV27|.|.|11
ASSPSASYEQY
>TRBJ2-7|TRBV5-6|.|TRBD1|12
ASSLGQGAYEQY
>TRBJ2-2|TRBV2|.|TRBD2|13
ASKGGRANTGELF
>TRBJ2-3|TRBV2|.|.|13
ASSLADVRTDTQY
>TRBJ2-1|TRBV6-4|.|.|12
ASSEASEGNEQF
>TRBJ2-7|TRBV29-1|once|.|11
SVAPTMAYEQY
>TRBJ2-3|TRBV10-1|many|TRBD2|12
ASSGAGETDTQY
>TRBJ2-7|TRBV7-9|.|.|11
ASSLVGPYEQY
>TRBJ2-1|TRBV7-6|.|.|12
ASSLRGPAAEQF
>TRBJ2-1|TRBV28|.|.|11
ASSLLGYNEQF
>TRBJ2-7|TRBV28|.|.|13
ASSLRVRKRDEQY
>TRBJ2-2|TRBV27|.|.|9
ASKSDGELF
>TRBJ2-7|TRBV2|.|.|11
ASGYSLSYEQY
>TRBJ2-1|TRBV30|.|.|11
AWSGGTSNEQF
>TRBJ1-5|TRBV10-3|.|.|11
ATRVMGNQPQH
>TRBJ1-1|TRBV5-5|.|.|14
ASSVVTLTENTEAF
>TRBJ2-7|TRBV4-2|.|.|13
ASSQTDRSYYEQY
>TRBJ2-1|TRBV5-4|many|TRBD1|12
ASSISGTDNEQF
>TRBJ2-7|TRBV29-1|few|.|11
SGTGLQSGEQY
>TRBJ1-2|TRBV2|few|TRBD1|11
ASMRDRVRGYT
>TRBJ2-3|TRBV4-2|.|.|13
ASSQGSLDIDTQY
>.|TRBV11-2|.|.|12
ASSLLISPYEQY
>TRBJ2-5|TRBV4-1|.|TRBD2|13
ASSQVAGDQETQY
>TRBJ2-1|TRBV5-1|.|.|13
ASSFGGGGYNEQF
>TRBJ1-1|TRBV25-1|.|.|15
ASSGADPPTGNTEAF
>TRBJ2-7|TRBV27|.|TRBD2|14
ASSTVLAAGSYEQY
>TRBJ2-1|TRBV9|few|TRBD2|14
ASSVTLADFYNEQF
>TRBJ2-2|TRBV6-6|.|TRBD1|14
ASSYPDRRNTGELF
>TRBJ2-3|TRBV7-3|.|.|11
ASSPYLTDTQY
>TRBJ2-7|TRBV2|.|.|13
ASSVWGGGHYEQY
>TRBJ2-5|TRBV11-2|.|.|14
ASSLVAAVPVETQY
>TRBJ2-2|TRBV6-5|few|.|13
ASRRTAENTGELF
>TRBJ1-1|TRBV6-4|.|.|11
ASRKLMNTEAF
>TRBJ1-2|TRBV18|few|.|12
ASSPPQIQYGYT
>TRBJ1-5|TRBV5-4|.|.|11
ASSLGWNQPQH
>TRBJ2-3|TRBV28|few|TRBD1|13
ASSLRTGRTDTQY